A single sample is the source of the 11 T cell receptor beta chains below, sequenced in a study of tumor and adjacent non-tumor tissue in lung cancer. Three rounds of nested PCR, following a modified ARM-PCR protocol, produced the TCRbeta library. TCRdb itself ran the multiplex PCR reads through MiXCR, one entry per CDR3 protein. In the table there are 120,000 or so distinct CDR3 sequences, about 66% of which are singletons. The template was RNA from unsorted bulk tissue. Specimen: lung tumor tissue. The receptors were gathered from a young man with non-small cell lung cancer.

About this clonotype itself: Germline is not matched at one junction end, which may reflect a read error. The chain is built from TRBV5-1 and TRBJ2-7; TRBD1 aligns across 7 bases. The CDR3 has 16 amino acids. Per germline, CDR1 SGHRS and CDR2 YFSETQ. The CDR3 bases are TGCGCCTGCAGCACCGGACGGACAGGACCAAGCTACGAGCAGTACTTC. It codes for CACSTGRTGPSYEQYF. Looking up the rest from reference TRBV5-1 and TRBJ2-7 gives the full variable domain: KAGVTQTPRYLIKTRGQQVTLSCSPISGHRSVSWYQQTPGQGLQFLFEYFSETQRNKGNFPGRFSGRQFSNSRSEMNVSTLELGDSALYLCACSTGRTGPSYEQYFGPGTRLTVT.

As for this clonotype: A much larger clone lies one base from this, so it may be a read error. The J gene is TRBJ2-7, the V gene TRBV12-3 or TRBV12-4; 9 nucleotides line up with TRBD1. This CDR3 has 12 amino acids. The CDR3 region has the DNA TGTACCAGCAGTTTAGTTGGGGACAGGGTGTACTTC. Protein: CTSSLVGDRVYF.

Concerning this clonotype itself: A junction end diverges from the germline sequence, so it may reflect a read error. The V gene is TRBV20-1, the J gene TRBJ2-1; 7 bases agree with TRBD2. The germline V gene has CDR1 DFQATT and CDR2 SNEGSKA (reference sequence). CDR3 length: 16 residues. The DNA of the CDR3 is TGCAGTGCTGGAGAGTCTAGCGGAGTGGCCTACAATGAGCAGTTCTTC. This encodes CSAGESSGVAYNEQFF.

Regarding this clonotype: A much larger clone sits a single nucleotide away, making a read error possible. This chain links TRBV20-1 with TRBJ2-7, with 9 positions matching TRBD1. The CDR3 runs to 13 residues. CDR1 DFQATT and CDR2 SNEGSKA come from the germline V gene (reference sequence). The CDR3 loop reads CNAGGQGGYEQYF. In DNA, the CDR3 is TGCAATGCTGGGGGACAGGGAGGCTACGAGCAGTACTTC.

V is TRBV12-3 or TRBV12-4 and J is TRBJ2-7, with a tentative D call TRBD2 (5 bases). V lost 5 bases and J 6 bases, leaving 20 bases between the germline ends. This CDR3 spans 15 amino acids. The CDR3 nucleotides read TGTGCCAGCAGTCCCTCAGTGGGAGTAAGGGCCGAGCAGTACTTC. This gives the protein CASSPSVGVRAEQYF.

This clonotype was seen ten or more times. This chain uses TRBV5-1 with TRBJ2-2, with D maybe TRBD1 (6 bases). This CDR3 has 16 residues. V was trimmed by 0 bases and J by 1 base, leaving 10 bases between them. Looked up from germline, CDR1 is SGHRS and CDR2 is YFSETQ. CDR3 nucleotides: TGCGCCAGCAGCTTGGAGGGGGTCAGGAACACCGGGGAGCTGTTTTTT. It is translated as CASSLEGVRNTGELFF.

This clonotype was counted at least ten times. This CDR3 reads CASSWGRVNTEAFF. In DNA, the CDR3 is TGTGCCAGCAGTTGGGGACGGGTGAACACTGAAGCTTTCTTT. This rearrangement joins TRBV12-3 or TRBV12-4 to TRBJ1-1, with D possibly TRBD1 on 5 matching bases. The CDR3 runs 14 residues. Trimming took 4 bases from V and 0 from J, leaving 9 bases between them.

This clonotype was seen a single time. Mismatch with germline at one junction end may stem from a read error. This chain joins TRBV11-2 and TRBJ2-1; tentative D call: TRBD1 (6 bases). The CDR3 is made up of 15 amino acids. The germline V gene has CDR1 SGHAT and CDR2 FQNNGV. The CDR3 loop reads CANSLVGGSYNEQFF. The CDR3 DNA sequence: TGTGCCAACAGCTTAGTAGGGGGCTCCTACAATGAGCAGTTCTTC.

In regard to this clonotype: Possible read error: a much larger clone is one base away. J is TRBJ2-3 and V is TRBV6-1, with D perhaps matching TRBD2 (6 bases). CDR1 MNHNS and CDR2 SASEGT come from the germline V gene. This CDR3 is 14 amino acids long. CDR3 DNA: TGTGCCAGCAGTCTCGCGGGGAGCATAGATACGCAGTATTTT. Translating gives CASSLAGSIDTQYF.

This clonotype has a single count. It may be a read error: a sequence one base away is much more abundant. The CDR3 does not end in the conserved phenylalanine or tryptophan, so this is likely a read error. The chain is built from TRBV6-1 and TRBJ1-2; D not resolved. The germline V gene encodes CDR1 MNHNS and CDR2 SASEGT. V was shortened by 10 bases and J by 8 bases, with 11 bases between the two germline ends. This CDR3 is 10 amino acids long. DNA for the CDR3: TGTGCCACCCAGGATAGAGGCTACACCTTG. As protein: CATQDRGYTL.

The sample holds many counts of this clonotype. This chain joins TRBV10-3 and TRBJ2-3; D may be TRBD2 (6 bases). The CDR3 spans 14 residues. V was clipped by 2 bases and J by 2 bases, with 8 bases between them. Looked up from germline, CDR1 is ENHRY and CDR2 is SYGVKD. The CDR3 DNA follows: TGTGCCATCAGTGAGGGAGGGGCCACAGATACGCAGTATTTT. Translation gives CAISEGGATDTQYF.